Described below is a single TCR beta chain sequence and its context. This clonotype was recorded many times. Its antigen remains undetermined. Base qualities are not recorded, but no much larger clone differs from it by a single base. Receptor amplification or capture employed 5' RACE. The listed sequencing device is NextSeq 500. The TCR library protocol attached a unique molecular identifier to each TCR cDNA molecule to allow correction of PCR and sequencing errors. Turning to the authors' computational methods: Decombinator tools were used for TCR identification, UMI-based error correction and CDR3 extraction. Expanded TCRs were defined as those above a frequency of 2 per 1,000, corresponding to the top 1% of the tumor frequency distribution. Expanded tumor TCRs statistically deemed absent (corrected P<0.05) from at least one tumor region were classed as regional, and all other expanded tumor TCRs were classed as ubiquitous. Renyi diversity was calculated using the R vegan package after each repertoire was subsampled 100 times to 5,000 TCRs. CDR3 similarity networks were built from amino acid triplet string-kernel similarity, connecting CDR3s with pairwise similarity above 0.82. TCRdb trimmed public reads at Q25 via fastp, called clones via MiXCR and kept in-frame beta chains. A single entry per CDR3 protein holds the most common genes and DNA from its merged rows. V and J calls and clone size were set by TCRdb, not the authors. Counted in this sample were roughly 18,000 distinct CDR3 sequences; 7% to 7.5% of them appeared once. Roughly 19% of the sample comes from the top ten.

The sample's time point label, decoded: sample taken at primary tumor resection. Samples were obtained from 72 patients with early-stage, untreated non-small cell lung cancer from the lung TRACERx cohort. Without any cell sorting, TCR sequencing was performed on whole RNA extracted either from tumor and nontumor lung tissue or from cryopreserved PBMC samples. Only patients with enough RNA available from two or more tumor regions were chosen for TCR sequencing. Tumor and adjacent nontumor lung specimens were reviewed by a lung pathologist before selection. The data originate from a study of spatial heterogeneity in lung cancer (dated by TCRdb to between 2018 and 2020). Turning to the overall study: Beta-chain transcripts were consistently detected in greater numbers than alpha-chain transcripts, which likely reflects a higher abundance of beta-chain transcripts. A strong correlation was found between TCR transcript counts in tumor regions and a T cell transcriptional module score from matched bulk RNA-seq. In the raw uncorrected reads, each unique combination of TCR and UMI appeared on average more than ten times. The study quantitatively compared TCR alpha and beta repertoires across multiple tumor regions, matched nontumor lung and blood in non-small cell lung cancer. Nonsynonymous mutation counts, determined by whole-exome sequencing of tumor tissue, were related to TCR repertoire features. At surgery, both alpha and beta chains were TCR-sequenced in around 240 tumor regions, approximately 64 matched nontumor lung samples and some 56 PBMC samples.

The germline ends are 18 bases apart after V is trimmed by 3 bases and J by 6 bases. The germline V gene yields SGHAT for CDR1 and FQNNGV for CDR2. From the cysteine through the phenylalanine, the CDR3 covers 15 amino acids. Of the read, only the CDR3 DNA is kept; its 45 bases are in frame from base 1. What the work shows at the level of the full study, not this receptor alone: TCR-seq coverage of tumor T cells was estimated at only 7% to 8.5% for alpha chains and 12% to 15% for beta chains. Counts of ubiquitous and regional expanded TCRs were found to correlate with counts of ubiquitous and regional nonsynonymous mutations, respectively. The tumor nonsynonymous mutation count correlated with the number of expanded alpha and beta TCRs within the tumor. Confirming at a functional level the hypothesis that regional TCRs recognize regional mutations was considered to require additional single-cell paired TCR alpha and beta sequencing.

Sequences were derived from lung tumor tissue, sampled at surgery. In this chain, TRBV11-2 is recombined with TRBJ2-7; possibly the D gene is TRBD1, per 6 matching bases. The TCR was taken from a female donor with early-stage non-small cell lung cancer. Here the CDR3 is given as CASSLRATGKGEQYF. The DNA sequence reads TGTGCCAGCAGCTTGCGGGCAACAGGGAAGGGCGAGCAGTACTTC.